This TCR beta chain was documented in a study of blood T cell repertoires in COVID-19 (dated by TCRdb to about 2020). Describing the broader study: The collaborator samples originated in the United States, Italy and Spain and spanned the acute and convalescent phases of COVID-19. The samples were drawn from the first 160 participants of the ongoing ImmuneRACE study and from 1,254 subjects provided by 6 global collaborators. The material from the prospective study consisted of cDNA or gDNA derived from T cells, B-cell-depleted T cells, or PBMCs. HLA class I and class II types, where available, came from metadata supplied by the sample provider rather than from assay-based typing. Nearly every sample came with metadata listing a de-identified subject ID, COVID-19 status, age in years and sex. The dataset comprised deeply sampled blood TCRbeta repertoires from subjects exposed to, actively infected with, or recovered from COVID-19. The repertoires were made available in a free public database intended to serve as a resource for research on the immune response to SARS-CoV-2. What the authors observed across the whole study: The amount of clinical and demographic metadata varied by source and participant and was provided uncurated.

The germline V gene sets CDR1 to KGHSH and CDR2 to LQKENI. Spanning cysteine to phenylalanine, the CDR3 consists of 13 amino acids. Only CDR3 DNA remains: 39 bases, in frame from the first base. Germline trimming: 4 bases from V, 4 bases from J; junction bases outside gene matches: 3. Participants in the prospective study were enrolled through a virtual design, were aged roughly 18 to 100 years, and lived in 24 United States geographic areas. To assign participants to cohorts, the prospective study relied on clinical history that participants themselves reported in a screening survey and a study questionnaire. For ImmuneRACE Cohort 3, a participant was defined as recovered based on two consecutive negative NP/OP PCR tests, clearance by a healthcare professional, or resolution of symptoms. In the prospective study, whole blood, serum and a nasopharyngeal or oropharyngeal swab were collected from each participant by mobile phlebotomists. Prospective study participants could optionally give additional blood draws and questionnaires over an approximately two-month period. Prospective study blood samples were shipped either frozen or at room temperature before DNA extraction.

TCRbeta CDR3 regions were amplified from genomic DNA using the immunoSEQ Assay, a bias-controlled multiplex PCR. The published analysis was carried out like this. The number of nucleated cells in each sample was estimated from the amplification of reference gene primers within the assay. Sequence reads were collapsed and filtered to measure the absolute abundance of every unique TCRbeta CDR3 rearrangement. For each sample, productive Simpson clonality was calculated as the square root of Simpson's diversity index across productive rearrangements. TCRdb obtained this table from immuneACCESS and retained in-frame rearrangements with V and J assigned. These tables miss some clones; where compared with another copy, unresolved V genes account for less than half of the shortfall, and the remainder is unexplained. Clone size and the V and J calls come from that table; the DNA yielded D and trimming. For this sample the table gives 250,000 or so clones, of which 70% to 90% were detected only once. Roughly 10% of the sample lies in the top ten.

A remark on this clone: It has no known antigen specificity. Base qualities are not recorded, but no much larger clone differs from it by a single base.

The TCR comes from a man younger than 45 who had recovered from COVID-19. The specimen was PBMCs or T cells enriched from blood (not recorded which). The chain was built from TRBV18 and TRBJ1-2; 7 bases in between match TRBD1. The nucleotides are TGTGCCAGCTCACGGGACAGTCTCTATGGCTACACCTTC. The resulting protein is CASSRDSLYGYTF. The variable domain in full, with residues beyond the CDR3 obtained from the reference TRBV18 and TRBJ1-2 genes, is NAGVMQNPRHLVRRRGQEARLRCSPMKGHSHVYWYRQLPEEGLKFMVYLQKENIIDESGMPKERFSAEFPKEGPSILRIQQVVRGDSAAYFCASSRDSLYGYTFGSGTRLTVV.